This TCR beta chain was documented in a study of shared clonotypes between healthy human individuals. Note on this clone: What it recognizes is unknown.

The CDR3 length is 17 residues. V was pared by 5 bases and J by 0 bases, with 17 bases between. The germline V gene encodes CDR1 SNHLY and CDR2 FYNNEI. The donors were adults (healthy and HIV-negative) with no recent acute infections or vaccinations. Profiled with immunoSEQ multiplex PCR; TCRdb holds only in-frame clones, not every one. The sample has around 2.3 million clones; approximately 96% are singletons. Whole-study findings and limits: Tissues were not sampled, only blood, and their repertoires likely differ. It was observed that approximately 5% of naive CD4 clonotypes were shared across a handful of donors.

The sequenced sample was naive CD4+ T cells sorted from blood. Subset noted: CD45RA+ positively selected. The TCR comes from a man aged 18 to 29 in good health. This sequence joins TRBV2 and TRBJ1-5; D is uncertain. The DNA for the CDR3 is TGTGCCAGCAGTCAAATTGGGAGAGGAAATAGCAATCAGCCCCAGCATTTT. This translates into CASSQIGRGNSNQPQHF.